One sample yielded the 20 T cell receptor beta chains listed below, sequenced in a study of shared clonotypes between healthy human individuals. The table came from immunoSEQ multiplex PCR; TCRdb's copy has only in-frame clones and leaves some out. The data show a few hundred thousand clones, 65% to 80% seen once. Sequencing input: PBMCs. These receptors came from a woman aged 40-49 years in good health. Some clones in this sample may be carry-over from other donors' samples.

This clone turned up a few times. This sequence joins TRBV2 and TRBJ1-2; 9 nucleotides match TRBD1. The CDR3 is 13 residues long. V dropped 7 bases and J dropped 3; count of bases not matched to a gene: 3. Germline lookup yields CDR1 SNHLY and CDR2 FYNNEI. The CDR3 region is CASTGTGYYGYTF. In DNA form, the CDR3 reads TGTGCCAGCACCGGGACAGGGTACTATGGCTACACCTTC.

The chain couples TRBV7-2 to TRBJ2-2; D unclear. This CDR3 region has 15 residues. Germline V gives CDR1 SGHTA, CDR2 FQGNSA. V gave up 0 bases and J gave up 4 bases, with 9 bases separating them. The CDR3 DNA is TGTGCCAGCAGCTTAGCCTTTGGTCCCACCGGGGAGCTGTTTTTT. This sequence encodes CASSLAFGPTGELFF.

The chain combines TRBV10-3 with TRBJ2-1; D is possibly TRBD1 or TRBD2 (5 bases each). The CDR3 spans 16 residues. V was clipped by 4 bases and J by 0 bases, with 13 bases between them. Germline V CDR1 and CDR2: ENHRY, SYGVKD. The CDR3 coding sequence is TGTGCCATCAGTGGGGGGTCAGAATTCTCCTACAATGAGCAGTTCTTC. This translates into CAISGGSEFSYNEQFF.

In its sample, this clone was seen once. The chain is built from TRBV13 and TRBJ2-5; perhaps D is TRBD1 or TRBD2 (5 bases each). V lost 5 bases and J 11 bases, leaving 18 bases between the germline ends. Germline CDR1 PRHDT, CDR2 FYEKMQ (reference sequence). The CDR3 extends over 13 amino acids. This CDR3 reads CASSPPGTREQYF. The CDR3 coding sequence is TGTGCCAGCAGCCCCCCGGGGACGCGAGAGCAGTACTTC.

The genes are TRBV28 and TRBJ2-3; no definite D call. The V gene lost 5 bases and the J gene lost 0 bases, with 12 bases spanning the gap. This CDR3 contains 15 residues. CDR1 and CDR2 (germline): MDHEN, SYDVKM. The CDR3 coding sequence is TGTGCCAGCAGTGCACGGCACCCCAGCACAGATACGCAGTATTTT. Translating it yields CASSARHPSTDTQYF.

The chain couples TRBV19 to TRBJ1-1, with D tentatively TRBD1 (5 bases). CDR3 size: 15 residues. Germline CDR1 LNHDA, CDR2 SQIVND (reference sequence). Deletions cut 6 bases from V and 0 bases from J, with 14 bases between. CDR3 residues: CASSTIEDMNTEAFF. DNA for the CDR3: TGTGCCAGTAGCACCATTGAGGACATGAACACTGAAGCTTTCTTT.

The rearrangement links TRBV27 to TRBJ2-3; possibly TRBD2 for D (6 bases). V was pared by 3 bases and J by 6 bases, with 10 bases between. CDR1 MNHEY and CDR2 SMNVEV come from the germline V gene (reference sequence). The CDR3 extends over 13 amino acids. This CDR3 reads CASSFAREDTQYF. In DNA form, the CDR3 reads TGTGCCAGCAGTTTTGCCCGGGAGGATACGCAGTATTTT.

V gene TRBV11-1 combines with J gene TRBJ2-5; 9 bases are a match to TRBD1. CDR1 is SGHAT, CDR2 FQDESV, per germline (reference sequence). Trimming took 6 bases from V and 3 from J; bases not matched to a gene: 8. The CDR3 has 15 residues. CDR3 DNA: TGTGCCAGCAGTCGTGACAGGGGGGGCGAAGAGACCCAGTACTTC. Encoded protein: CASSRDRGGEETQYF.

The chain couples TRBV6-6 to TRBJ1-2, with TRBD1 as a possible D gene (5 bases). This CDR3 is 16 amino acids long. Per the germline V gene, CDR1 is MNHNY and CDR2 is SVGAGI (reference sequence). V was trimmed by 2 bases and J by 0 bases, leaving 13 bases between them. The CDR3 here is CASSYAQVSPNYGYTF. The CDR3 nucleotides read TGTGCCAGCAGTTACGCACAGGTTTCGCCTAACTATGGCTACACCTTC.

The CDR3 region is CASSLAGQTYNEQFF. DNA for the CDR3: TGTGCCAGCAGCTTAGCGGGACAGACCTACAATGAGCAGTTCTTC. The V call is TRBV7-8, the J call TRBJ2-1; 7 bases fit TRBD1. The CDR3 runs 15 residues. Unmatched junction bases numbered 1, after V lost 0 bases and J lost 2 bases. CDR1 SGHVS and CDR2 FQNEAQ come from the germline V gene.

The V and J genes are TRBV5-1 and TRBJ2-5, with 8 bases matching TRBD1. The junction had 3 bases not matched to a gene; V was cut back by 3 bases and J by 2 bases. The CDR3 runs 14 residues. Germline assignment: CDR1 SGHRS and CDR2 YFSETQ. CDR3 nucleotides: TGCGCCAGCAGCTCCACAGGGGGTCAAGAGACCCAGTACTTC. Residues: CASSSTGGQETQYF.

This clone was observed a single time. The J gene is TRBJ1-5, the V gene TRBV6-1, with 10 bases fitting TRBD1. Germline V gene lookup returns CDR1 MNHNS and CDR2 SASEGT. CDR3 length equals 15 residues. V lost 6 bases, J lost 5 bases, and 7 bases stayed unmatched. The CDR3 reads CASRTDRGYDQPQHF. DNA of the CDR3: TGTGCCAGCAGGACGGACAGGGGGTACGATCAGCCCCAGCATTTT.

This sequence joins TRBV2 and TRBJ1-2; the D is unclear. The CDR3 is made up of 15 amino acids. Trimming removed 6 bases at V and 1 base at J, with 15 bases between. The germline CDR1 and CDR2 sequences are SNHLY and FYNNEI. The DNA for the CDR3 is TGTGCCAGCAGGAACCCGGGCCAGAGTAACTATGGCTACACCTTC. Encoded protein: CASRNPGQSNYGYTF. Looking up the rest from reference TRBV2 and TRBJ1-2 gives the full variable domain: EPEVTQTPSHQVTQMGQEVILRCVPISNHLYFYWYRQILGQKVEFLVSFYNNEISEKSEIFDDQFSVERPDGSNFTLKIRSTKLEDSAMYFCASRNPGQSNYGYTFGSGTRLTVV.

The gene calls are TRBV10-3 and TRBJ2-3; D perhaps matches TRBD1 (5 bases). V lost 3 bases and J lost 0, with 16 bases in between. Germline V gives CDR1 ENHRY, CDR2 SYGVKD. The CDR3 extends over 17 amino acids. CDR3 nucleotides: TGTGCCATCAGTGATTCCACCGTGGGGCTAAGCACAGATACGCAGTATTTT. This codes for CAISDSTVGLSTDTQYF.

The chain carries TRBV30 and TRBJ1-5; D might be TRBD1 (5 bases). Per the germline V gene, CDR1 is GTSNPN and CDR2 is SVGIG (reference sequence). The CDR3 extends over 12 amino acids. V gave up 1 base and J gave up 11 bases, with 12 bases separating them. CDR3 loop: CAWSDWGGSQHF. The CDR3 DNA reads as TGTGCCTGGAGTGACTGGGGGGGGTCCCAGCATTTT.

V gene TRBV6-1 combines with J gene TRBJ1-5; tentatively, D is TRBD1 (5 bases). This CDR3 is 18 amino acids long. The V end was cut by 2 bases, the J end by 7 bases, with 24 bases between. Germline lookup yields CDR1 MNHNS and CDR2 SASEGT. CDR3 sequence (DNA): TGTGCCAGCAGTGAATCAGCGTTGGGACGCGGGATAGGGCAGCCCCAGCATTTT. Residues: CASSESALGRGIGQPQHF.

The chain uses TRBV28 and TRBJ2-1, with 12 bases fitting TRBD2. J was trimmed by 0 bases and V by 6 bases; bases with no gene match: 6. There are 17 residues in the CDR3. Germline V gives CDR1 MDHEN, CDR2 SYDVKM. The CDR3 sequence: CASSHGLAGSSYNEQFF. In DNA, the CDR3 is TGTGCCAGCAGCCACGGACTAGCGGGAAGCTCCTACAATGAGCAGTTCTTC.

The chain is built from TRBV11-2 and TRBJ2-7; D is possibly TRBD1 (5 bases). Per germline, CDR1 SGHAT and CDR2 FQNNGV. The CDR3 spans 13 residues. The ends were cut back, 3 bases at V and 4 bases at J, with 10 bases in the middle. CDR3 coding DNA: TGTGCCAGCAGCTTTACCAGGGTATACGAGCAGTACTTC. This codes for CASSFTRVYEQYF.

This clone was observed once. A much larger clone lies a single base off, so this may be a read error. The gene calls are TRBV4-2 and TRBJ2-7; tentative D call: TRBD1 (5 bases). The CDR3 is made up of 15 amino acids. The germline CDR1 and CDR2 sequences are LGHNA and YNFKEQ. The CDR3 reads CASSTTRTRSYEQHF. Written as DNA, the CDR3 is TGTGCCAGCAGCACGACCCGGACACGGAGCTACGAGCAGCACTTC.

This rearrangement joins TRBV19 to TRBJ2-7, with a tentative D call TRBD1 (5 bases). The V gene lost 6 bases and the J gene lost 10 bases, with 19 bases spanning the gap. Germline-derived CDR1 and CDR2 are LNHDA and SQIVND (reference sequence). This CDR3 spans 13 amino acids. The CDR3 here is CASSPQKGKTQYF. The CDR3 nucleotides are TGTGCCAGTAGCCCCCAGAAGGGGAAGACACAGTACTTC.